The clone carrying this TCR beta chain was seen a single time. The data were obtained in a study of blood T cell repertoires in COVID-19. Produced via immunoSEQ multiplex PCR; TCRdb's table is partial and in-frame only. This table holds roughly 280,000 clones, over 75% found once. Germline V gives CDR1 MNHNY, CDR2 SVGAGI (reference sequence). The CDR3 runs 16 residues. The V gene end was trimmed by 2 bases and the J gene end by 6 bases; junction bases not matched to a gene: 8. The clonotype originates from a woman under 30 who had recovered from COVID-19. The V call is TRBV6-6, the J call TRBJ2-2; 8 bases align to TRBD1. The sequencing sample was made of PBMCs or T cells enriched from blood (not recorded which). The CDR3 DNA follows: TGTGCCAGCAGTTACGCGAGGACAGGGTCCCCCGGGGAGCTGTTTTTT. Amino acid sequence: CASSYARTGSPGELFF.